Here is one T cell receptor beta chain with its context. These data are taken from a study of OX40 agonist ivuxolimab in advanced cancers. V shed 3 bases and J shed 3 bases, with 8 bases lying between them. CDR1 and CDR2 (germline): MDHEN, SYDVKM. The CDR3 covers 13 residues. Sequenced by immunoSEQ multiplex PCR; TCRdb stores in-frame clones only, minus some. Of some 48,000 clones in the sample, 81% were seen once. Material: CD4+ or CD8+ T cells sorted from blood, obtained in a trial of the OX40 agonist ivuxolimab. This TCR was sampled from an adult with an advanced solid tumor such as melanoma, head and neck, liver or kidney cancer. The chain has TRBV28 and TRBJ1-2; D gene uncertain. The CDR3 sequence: CASSFQEYYGYTF. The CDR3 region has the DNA TGTGCCAGCAGTTTTCAGGAGTACTATGGCTACACCTTC.